The rows below give T cell receptor beta chains drawn from one sample of a study of T-cell memory formation after mild COVID-19. TCRdb redid the calling of the 5' RACE reads with MiXCR, one entry per CDR3 protein. Seen here are some 330,000 distinct CDR3 sequences, roughly 20% observed once, and the top ten hold under 15%. Sequencing used PBMCs or a T cell subset sorted from them (not recorded which). These receptors were taken from an adult woman who had mild COVID-19 (a few samples of this study predate the infection). Cell type and time point are not known. Each CDR3 is given with its conserved first and last residue. A D gene is named only where the DNA matches it firmly. Clone size appears in some rows only: once, few, many, or a class for an expanded clone.

size: few
J: TRBJ2-3
V: TRBV5-4
D: TRBD2
DNA: TGTGCCAGCAGCTTGGCTAGCGGGGGGGCTGGAAAACTGACGCAGTATTTT
CDR3: CASSLASGGAGKLTQYF

size: few
J: TRBJ1-4
V: TRBV7-6
D: NA
DNA: TGTGCCAGCAGCTTAGCTACAGGGTTGCGAGGGGAAAAACTGTTTTTT
CDR3: CASSLATGLRGEKLFF

size: few
J: TRBJ2-1
V: TRBV24-1
D: TRBD1
DNA: TGTGCCACCTGGGACAGTGACAATGAGCAGTTCTTC
CDR3: CATWDSDNEQFF

size: NA
J: TRBJ2-7
V: TRBV5-1
D: NA
DNA: TGCGCCAGCAGCTTGTGGGCAGGGGAAGGCGGCGAGCAGTACTTC
CDR3: CASSLWAGEGGEQYF

size: NA
J: TRBJ2-5
V: TRBV7-8
D: NA
DNA: TGTGCCAGCAGCTTAGATTTGGCTAGGGCGGAGACCCAGTACTTC
CDR3: CASSLDLARAETQYF

size: few
J: TRBJ2-3
V: TRBV6-5
D: TRBD2
DNA: TGTGCCAGCAGTGTGGCGGGAGCCAGCACAGATACGCAGTATTTT
CDR3: CASSVAGASTDTQYF

size: many
J: TRBJ2-4
V: TRBV6-5
D: NA
DNA: TGTGCCAGCGGCGTGAAGTGGGGGGACATTCAGTACTTC
CDR3: CASGVKWGDIQYF

size: NA
J: TRBJ1-1
V: TRBV7-9
D: NA
DNA: TGTGCCAGCAGCTCTTCCCTGAACACTGAAGCTTTCTTT
CDR3: CASSSSLNTEAFF

size: NA
J: TRBJ1-1
V: TRBV5-1
D: TRBD1
DNA: TGCGCCAGCAGCCCGGAAGGGACAGGGGCTGACACTGAAGCTTTCTTT
CDR3: CASSPEGTGADTEAFF

size: few
J: TRBJ2-1
V: TRBV9
D: TRBD2
DNA: TGTGCCAGCAGCGGTGGGACTAGCGGGGGTAGTGAGCAGTTCTTC
CDR3: CASSGGTSGGSEQFF

size: NA
J: TRBJ2-5
V: TRBV12-3/TRBV12-4
D: NA
DNA: TGTGCCAGCAGTTCCTATGAAGGGACCCAGTACTTC
CDR3: CASSSYEGTQYF

size: NA
J: TRBJ1-1
V: TRBV12-3/TRBV12-4
D: NA
DNA: TGTGCCAGCAGCCTAGGGGGGGCCCGAGGGACTGAAGCTTTCTTT
CDR3: CASSLGGARGTEAFF

size: NA
J: TRBJ2-1
V: TRBV4-2
D: TRBD2
DNA: TGTGCCAGCAGCCAAGGGGGGACTAGCGGGAGGGCTTACAATGAGCAGTTCTTC
CDR3: CASSQGGTSGRAYNEQFF

size: few
J: TRBJ2-5
V: TRBV6-5
D: NA
DNA: TGTGCCAGCAAGTTCCGGGTGTTTGGGGGCATTAGTGAGACCCAGTACTTC
CDR3: CASKFRVFGGISETQYF

size: NA
J: TRBJ2-7
V: TRBV10-3
D: NA
DNA: TGTGCCATCAGTACTATCGGGGGCTCCTACGAGCAGTACTTC
CDR3: CAISTIGGSYEQYF

size: NA
J: TRBJ1-1
V: TRBV12-3/TRBV12-4
D: NA
DNA: TGTGCCAGCAGTTTCGGTCGCCCAAAGGTGGCGGGACAAATTGAAGCTTTCTTT
CDR3: CASSFGRPKVAGQIEAFF

size: NA
J: TRBJ2-1
V: TRBV27
D: NA
DNA: TGTGCCAGCGCCGTTGCGGAGGGGAATGAGCAGTTCTTC
CDR3: CASAVAEGNEQFF

size: NA
J: TRBJ2-7
V: TRBV5-1
D: TRBD1
DNA: TGCGCCAGCAGTTATGGACAGGGGCGAGTCCACGAGCAGTACTTC
CDR3: CASSYGQGRVHEQYF

size: many
J: TRBJ1-1
V: TRBV12-3/TRBV12-4
D: NA
DNA: TGTGCCAGCGGCGTGGAGAAGAACACTGAAGCTTTCTTT
CDR3: CASGVEKNTEAFF

size: few
J: TRBJ2-3
V: TRBV7-6
D: TRBD2
DNA: TGTGCCAGCAGCTTCGGCGGGAGTAGGGATACGCAGTATTTT
CDR3: CASSFGGSRDTQYF

size: NA
J: TRBJ2-5
V: TRBV24-1
D: TRBD1
DNA: TGTGCCACCAGTGATTTGGGGACAGGCGGGGAGACCCAGTACTTC
CDR3: CATSDLGTGGETQYF

size: few
J: TRBJ2-4
V: TRBV5-4
D: TRBD1
DNA: TGTGCCAGCAGCCGGACGACAGGGGATGTCAAAAACATTCAGTACTTC
CDR3: CASSRTTGDVKNIQYF

size: NA
J: TRBJ2-7
V: TRBV5-1
D: NA
DNA: TGCGCCAGCAGCTTGATGCCAGGGGCTATCTACGAGCAGTACTTC
CDR3: CASSLMPGAIYEQYF

size: many
J: TRBJ2-5
V: TRBV18
D: NA
DNA: TGTGCCAGCTCAGACCAAGAGACCCAGTACTTC
CDR3: CASSDQETQYF

size: many
J: TRBJ2-1
V: TRBV11-2
D: TRBD1
DNA: TGTGCCAGCAGCTTAGATCCGGGACAGGGCTACAATGAGCAGTTCTTC
CDR3: CASSLDPGQGYNEQFF

size: many
J: TRBJ2-3
V: TRBV2
D: NA
DNA: TGTGCCAGCAGTGAACTGGCGGTAACTAGCACAGATACGCAGTATTTT
CDR3: CASSELAVTSTDTQYF

size: NA
J: TRBJ1-6
V: TRBV7-3
D: NA
DNA: TGTGCCAGCAGCTTAGGGGGGGCCTATGGGCTTTCACCCCTCCACTTT
CDR3: CASSLGGAYGLSPLHF

size: many
J: TRBJ2-3
V: TRBV5-1
D: NA
DNA: TGCGCCAGCAGCCAGGGCCTGTTGAGGGGCACAGATACGCAGTATTTT
CDR3: CASSQGLLRGTDTQYF

size: NA
J: TRBJ1-5
V: TRBV19
D: NA
DNA: TGTGCCAGTAGTATAGTATCCATCAATCAGCCCCAGCATTTT
CDR3: CASSIVSINQPQHF

size: NA
J: TRBJ2-7
V: TRBV4-1
D: TRBD2
DNA: TGCGCCAGCAGCCCTTCTAGCGGGAGCTCCTACGAGCAGTACTTC
CDR3: CASSPSSGSSYEQYF

size: few
J: TRBJ1-1
V: TRBV20-1
D: NA
DNA: TGCAGTGCTAGAGATCCGAGGAGTAGCACTGAAGCTTTCTTT
CDR3: CSARDPRSSTEAFF

size: few
J: TRBJ2-1
V: TRBV29-1
D: TRBD1
DNA: TGCAGCGTTGAAGATTACCTCCGGGACAGCTACAATGAGCAGTTCTTC
CDR3: CSVEDYLRDSYNEQFF

size: few
J: TRBJ1-1
V: TRBV4-3
D: NA
DNA: TGCGCCAGCAGCCAAGAGAGGCAGGTCACTGAAGCTTTCTTT
CDR3: CASSQERQVTEAFF

size: few
J: TRBJ2-3
V: TRBV6-5
D: NA
DNA: TGTGCCAGCAGCCGGGGCGGGGTGCACACAGATACGCAGTATTTT
CDR3: CASSRGGVHTDTQYF

size: NA
J: TRBJ2-5
V: TRBV5-1
D: NA
DNA: TGCGCCAGCAGCTACAGGGCGTCGGGCCCAGAGACCCAGTACTTC
CDR3: CASSYRASGPETQYF

size: NA
J: TRBJ2-1
V: TRBV19
D: NA
DNA: TGTGCCAGTAGTATCTTGATATACAATGAGCAGTTCTTC
CDR3: CASSILIYNEQFF

size: once
J: TRBJ2-3
V: TRBV5-5
D: NA
DNA: TGTGCCAGCAGCTTCCCAGGGAAAGATACGCAGTATTTT
CDR3: CASSFPGKDTQYF

size: NA
J: TRBJ2-1
V: TRBV12-3/TRBV12-4
D: NA
DNA: TGTGCCAGCAGTTTAACTACAGGGACCTCGGTGGAATTT
CDR3: CASSLTTGTSVEF

size: NA
J: TRBJ1-1
V: TRBV10-2
D: NA
DNA: TGCGCCAGCAGTGCGCCCACTGAAGCTTTCTTT
CDR3: CASSAPTEAFF

size: NA
J: TRBJ1-5
V: TRBV30
D: NA
DNA: TGTGCCTGGCAGGGGTTCGGGCAGCCCCAGCATTTT
CDR3: CAWQGFGQPQHF

size: few
J: TRBJ2-1
V: TRBV5-4
D: NA
DNA: TGTGCCAGCAGCGCCTCCCAGGGCCATGAGCAGTTCTTC
CDR3: CASSASQGHEQFF

size: NA
J: TRBJ1-6
V: TRBV20-1
D: NA
DNA: TGCAGTGCTTGGGACACCCACTCCTATAATTCACCCCTCCACTTT
CDR3: CSAWDTHSYNSPLHF

size: NA
J: TRBJ2-1
V: TRBV9
D: NA
DNA: TGTGCCAGCAGCTTAGAGACTTTTCAGGGCAATGAGCAGTTCTTC
CDR3: CASSLETFQGNEQFF